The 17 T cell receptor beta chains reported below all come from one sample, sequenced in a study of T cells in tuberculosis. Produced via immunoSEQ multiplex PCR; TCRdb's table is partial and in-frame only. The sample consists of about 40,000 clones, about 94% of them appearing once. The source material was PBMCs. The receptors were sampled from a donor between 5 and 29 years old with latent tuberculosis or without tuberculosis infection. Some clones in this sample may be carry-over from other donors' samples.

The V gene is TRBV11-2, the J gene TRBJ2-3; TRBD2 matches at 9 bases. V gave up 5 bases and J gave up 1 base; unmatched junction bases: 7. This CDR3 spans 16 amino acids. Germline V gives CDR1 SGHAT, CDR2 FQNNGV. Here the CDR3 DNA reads TGTGCCAGCAGCGGAGGGTCTAGCGGGGGCACAGATACGCAGTATTTT. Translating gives CASSGGSSGGTDTQYF.

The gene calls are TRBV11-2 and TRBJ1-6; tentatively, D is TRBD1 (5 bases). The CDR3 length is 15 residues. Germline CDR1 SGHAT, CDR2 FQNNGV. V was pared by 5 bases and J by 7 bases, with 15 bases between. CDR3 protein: CASSPGPAENSPLHF. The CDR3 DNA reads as TGTGCCAGCAGCCCAGGGCCAGCAGAAAATTCACCCCTCCACTTT.

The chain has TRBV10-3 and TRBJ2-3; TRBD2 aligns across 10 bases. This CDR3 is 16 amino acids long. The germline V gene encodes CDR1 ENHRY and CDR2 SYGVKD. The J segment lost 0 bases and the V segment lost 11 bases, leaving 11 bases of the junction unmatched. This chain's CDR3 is CASARSGGQSTDTQYF. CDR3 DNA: TGTGCCTCCGCCCGTAGCGGGGGGCAAAGCACAGATACGCAGTATTTT.

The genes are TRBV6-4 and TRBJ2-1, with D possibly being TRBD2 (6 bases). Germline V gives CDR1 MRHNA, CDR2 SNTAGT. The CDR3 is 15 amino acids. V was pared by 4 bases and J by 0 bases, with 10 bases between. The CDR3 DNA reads TGTGCCAGCAGTGCCTCCGGGAGCTCCTACAATGAGCAGTTCTTC. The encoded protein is CASSASGSSYNEQFF.

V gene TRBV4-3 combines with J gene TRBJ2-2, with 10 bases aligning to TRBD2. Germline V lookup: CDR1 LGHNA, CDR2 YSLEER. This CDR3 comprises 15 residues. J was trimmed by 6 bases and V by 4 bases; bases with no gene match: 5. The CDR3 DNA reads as TGCGCCAGCAGCCGGCTAGCGGGGGCGTCCGGGGAGCTGTTTTTT. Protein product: CASSRLAGASGELFF.

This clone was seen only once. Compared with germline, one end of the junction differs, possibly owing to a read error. The CDR3: CASSWDRVNTEAFF. In nucleotides, the CDR3 is TGTGCCAGTAGCTGGGACAGAGTCAACACTGAAGCTTTCTTT. V is TRBV5-4 and J is TRBJ1-1; 7 positions agree with TRBD1. The CDR3 totals 14 residues. Germline CDR1 is SGHNT and CDR2 is YYREEE (reference sequence).

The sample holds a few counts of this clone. CDR3 loop: CASSLRGGDSPLHF. CDR3 coding DNA: TGTGCCAGCAGTTTAAGGGGAGGTGATTCACCCCTCCACTTT. The chain combines TRBV27 with TRBJ1-6; D possibly corresponds to TRBD1 (5 bases). The CDR3 loop spans 14 amino acids. Germline assignment: CDR1 MNHEY and CDR2 SMNVEV (reference sequence). Trimming removed 2 bases at V and 8 bases at J, with 10 bases between.

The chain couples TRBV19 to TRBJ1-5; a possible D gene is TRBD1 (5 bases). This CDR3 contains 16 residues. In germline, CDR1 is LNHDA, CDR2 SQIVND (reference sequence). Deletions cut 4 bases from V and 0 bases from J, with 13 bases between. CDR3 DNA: TGTGCCAGTAGTAGGCTGGGGCCGGATAGCAATCAGCCCCAGCATTTT. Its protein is CASSRLGPDSNQPQHF.

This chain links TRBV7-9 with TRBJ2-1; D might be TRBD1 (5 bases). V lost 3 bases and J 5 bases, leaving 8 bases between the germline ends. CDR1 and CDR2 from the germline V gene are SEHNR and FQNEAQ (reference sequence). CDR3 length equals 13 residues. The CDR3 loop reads CASSFRQNNEQFF. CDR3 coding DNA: TGTGCCAGCAGCTTCCGACAGAACAATGAGCAGTTCTTC.

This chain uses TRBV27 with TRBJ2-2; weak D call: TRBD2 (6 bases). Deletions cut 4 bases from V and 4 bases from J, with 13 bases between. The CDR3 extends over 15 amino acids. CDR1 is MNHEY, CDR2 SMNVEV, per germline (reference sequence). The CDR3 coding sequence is TGTGCCAGCAGTTCCGCGGGGCTCGGCACCGGGGAGCTGTTTTTT. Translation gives CASSSAGLGTGELFF.

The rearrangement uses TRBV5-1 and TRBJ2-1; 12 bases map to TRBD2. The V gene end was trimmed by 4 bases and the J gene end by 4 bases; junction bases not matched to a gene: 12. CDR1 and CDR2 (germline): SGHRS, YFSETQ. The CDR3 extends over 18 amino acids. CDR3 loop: CASSRIGRGTSGYNEQFF. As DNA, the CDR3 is TGCGCCAGCAGCCGGATCGGTCGGGGGACTAGCGGGTACAATGAGCAGTTCTTC.

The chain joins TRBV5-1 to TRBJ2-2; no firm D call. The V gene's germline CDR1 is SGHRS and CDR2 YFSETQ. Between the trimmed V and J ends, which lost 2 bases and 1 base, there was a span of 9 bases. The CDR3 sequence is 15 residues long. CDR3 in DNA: TGCGCCAGCAGCTTTAAGCCCGGGAACACCGGGGAGCTGTTTTTT. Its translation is CASSFKPGNTGELFF.

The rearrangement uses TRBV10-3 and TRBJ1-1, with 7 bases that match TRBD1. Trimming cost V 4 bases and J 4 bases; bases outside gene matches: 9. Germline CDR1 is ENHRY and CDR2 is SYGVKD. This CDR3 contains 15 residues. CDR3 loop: CAISGDSQGTTEAFF. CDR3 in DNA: TGTGCCATCAGTGGGGACTCACAGGGGACCACTGAAGCTTTCTTT.

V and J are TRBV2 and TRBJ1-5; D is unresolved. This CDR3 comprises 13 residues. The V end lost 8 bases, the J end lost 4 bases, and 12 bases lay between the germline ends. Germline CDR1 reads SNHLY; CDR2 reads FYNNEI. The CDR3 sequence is CASQDMSNQPQHF. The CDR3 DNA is TGTGCCAGCCAAGACATGAGTAATCAGCCCCAGCATTTT. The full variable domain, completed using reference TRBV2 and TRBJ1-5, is EPEVTQTPSHQVTQMGQEVILRCVPISNHLYFYWYRQILGQKVEFLVSFYNNEISEKSEIFDDQFSVERPDGSNFTLKIRSTKLEDSAMYFCASQDMSNQPQHFGDGTRLSIL.

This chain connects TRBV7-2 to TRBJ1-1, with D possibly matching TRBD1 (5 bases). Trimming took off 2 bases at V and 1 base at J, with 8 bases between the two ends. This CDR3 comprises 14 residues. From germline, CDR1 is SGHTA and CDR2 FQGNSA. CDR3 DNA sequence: TGTGCCAGCAGCTTATATCAGGGGAACACTGAAGCTTTCTTT. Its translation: CASSLYQGNTEAFF.

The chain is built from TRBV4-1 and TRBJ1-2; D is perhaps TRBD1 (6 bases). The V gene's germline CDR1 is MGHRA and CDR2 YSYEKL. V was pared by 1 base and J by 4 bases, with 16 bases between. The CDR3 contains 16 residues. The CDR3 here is CASSQGERRTAYGYTF. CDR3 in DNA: TGCGCCAGCAGCCAAGGGGAGAGACGGACAGCCTATGGCTACACCTTC.

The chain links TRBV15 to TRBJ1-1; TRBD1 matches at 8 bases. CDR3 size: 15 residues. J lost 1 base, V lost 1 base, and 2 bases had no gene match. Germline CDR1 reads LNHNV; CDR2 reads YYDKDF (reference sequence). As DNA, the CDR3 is TGTGCCACCAGCAGAGCGGGGACAGGGAACACTGAAGCTTTCTTT. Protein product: CATSRAGTGNTEAFF.